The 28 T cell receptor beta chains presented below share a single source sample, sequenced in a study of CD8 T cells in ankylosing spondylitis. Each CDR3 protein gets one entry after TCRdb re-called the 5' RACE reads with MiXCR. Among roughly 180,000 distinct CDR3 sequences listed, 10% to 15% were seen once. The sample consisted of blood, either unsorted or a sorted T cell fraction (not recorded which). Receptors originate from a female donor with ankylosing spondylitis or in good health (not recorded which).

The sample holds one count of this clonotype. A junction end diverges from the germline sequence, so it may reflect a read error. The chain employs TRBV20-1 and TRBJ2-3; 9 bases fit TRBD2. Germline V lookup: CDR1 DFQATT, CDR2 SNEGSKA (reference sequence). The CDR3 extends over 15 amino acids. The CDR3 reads CSARVGREGTDTQYF. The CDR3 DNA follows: TGCAGTGCTAGAGTGGGGCGGGAGGGCACGGATACGCAGTATTTT.

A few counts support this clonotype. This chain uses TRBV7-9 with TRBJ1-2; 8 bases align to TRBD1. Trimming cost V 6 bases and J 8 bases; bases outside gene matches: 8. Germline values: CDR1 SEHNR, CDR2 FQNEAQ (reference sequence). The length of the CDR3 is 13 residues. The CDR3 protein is CASRLGQGRGYTF. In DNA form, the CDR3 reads TGTGCCAGCAGACTTGGACAGGGAAGAGGCTACACCTTC.

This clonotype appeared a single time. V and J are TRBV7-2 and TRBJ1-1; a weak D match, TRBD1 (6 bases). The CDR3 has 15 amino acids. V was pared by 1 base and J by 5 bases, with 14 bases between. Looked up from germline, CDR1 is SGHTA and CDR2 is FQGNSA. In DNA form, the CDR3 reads TGTGCCAGCAGCTTAGGACAGGCGGGCCTAACTGAAGCTTTCTTT. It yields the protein CASSLGQAGLTEAFF.

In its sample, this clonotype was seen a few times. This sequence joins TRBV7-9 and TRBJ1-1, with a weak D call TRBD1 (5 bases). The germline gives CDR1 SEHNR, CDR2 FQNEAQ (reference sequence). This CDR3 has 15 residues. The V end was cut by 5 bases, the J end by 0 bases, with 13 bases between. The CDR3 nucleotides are TGTGCCAGCAGCCCAGGGTGGGGCTTGAACACTGAAGCTTTCTTT. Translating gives CASSPGWGLNTEAFF.

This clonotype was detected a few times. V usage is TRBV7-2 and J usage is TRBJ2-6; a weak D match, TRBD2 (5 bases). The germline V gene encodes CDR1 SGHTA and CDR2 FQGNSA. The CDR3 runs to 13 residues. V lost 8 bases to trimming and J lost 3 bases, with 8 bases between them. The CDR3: CASGGFGANVLTF. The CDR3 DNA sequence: TGTGCCAGCGGAGGATTTGGGGCCAACGTCCTGACTTTC.

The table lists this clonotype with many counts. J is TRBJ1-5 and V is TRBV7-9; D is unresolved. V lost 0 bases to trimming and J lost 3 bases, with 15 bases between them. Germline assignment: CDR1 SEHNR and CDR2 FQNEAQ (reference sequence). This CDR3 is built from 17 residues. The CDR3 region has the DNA TGTGCCAGCAGCTTAGCGAGTGGAGGAGGGCTCAATCAGCCCCAGCATTTT. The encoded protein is CASSLASGGGLNQPQHF.

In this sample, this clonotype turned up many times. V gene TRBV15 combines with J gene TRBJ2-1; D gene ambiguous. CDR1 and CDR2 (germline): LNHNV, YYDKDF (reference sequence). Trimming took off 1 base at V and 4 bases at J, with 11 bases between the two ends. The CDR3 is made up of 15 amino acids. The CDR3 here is CATSRVGGTYNEQFF. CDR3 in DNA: TGTGCCACCAGCAGAGTTGGCGGAACTTACAATGAGCAGTTCTTC.

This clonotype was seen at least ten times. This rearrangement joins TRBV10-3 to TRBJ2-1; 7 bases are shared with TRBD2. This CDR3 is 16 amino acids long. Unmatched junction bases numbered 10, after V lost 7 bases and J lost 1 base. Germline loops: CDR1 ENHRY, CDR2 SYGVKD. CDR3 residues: CAINPRGEGSYNEQFF. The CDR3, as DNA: TGTGCCATCAACCCTCGAGGGGAGGGGTCCTACAATGAGCAGTTCTTC.

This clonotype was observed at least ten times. The CDR3 loop is CASSQLQGWTEKLFF. CDR3 DNA: TGCGCCAGCAGCCAACTACAGGGTTGGACTGAAAAACTGTTTTTT. The chain combines TRBV4-1 with TRBJ1-4; weak D call: TRBD1 (6 bases). The germline V gene has CDR1 MGHRA and CDR2 YSYEKL. The CDR3 runs to 15 residues. The V end was cut by 2 bases, the J end by 7 bases, with 14 bases between.

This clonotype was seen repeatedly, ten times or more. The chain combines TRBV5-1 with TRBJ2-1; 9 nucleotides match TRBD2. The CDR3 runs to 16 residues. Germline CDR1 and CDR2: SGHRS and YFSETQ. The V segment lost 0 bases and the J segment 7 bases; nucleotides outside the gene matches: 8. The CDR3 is CASSLDVIAGVNEQFF. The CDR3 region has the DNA TGCGCCAGCAGCTTGGATGTAATAGCGGGAGTAAATGAGCAGTTCTTC.

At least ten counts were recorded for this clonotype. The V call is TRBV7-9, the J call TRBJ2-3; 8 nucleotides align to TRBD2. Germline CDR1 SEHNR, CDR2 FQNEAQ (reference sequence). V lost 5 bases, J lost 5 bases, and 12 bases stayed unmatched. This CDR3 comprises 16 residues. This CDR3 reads CASSPPGLGTIDTQYF. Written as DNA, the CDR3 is TGTGCCAGCAGCCCACCGGGACTAGGAACCATAGATACGCAGTATTTT.

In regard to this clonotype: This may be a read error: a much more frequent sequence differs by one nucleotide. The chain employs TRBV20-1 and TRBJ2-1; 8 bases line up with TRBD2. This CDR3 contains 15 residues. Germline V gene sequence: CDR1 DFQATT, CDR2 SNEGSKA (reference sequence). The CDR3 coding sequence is TGCAATGCTAGCCGGCGTAGCGGGATCTACAATGAGCAGTTCTTC. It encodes CNASRRSGIYNEQFF.

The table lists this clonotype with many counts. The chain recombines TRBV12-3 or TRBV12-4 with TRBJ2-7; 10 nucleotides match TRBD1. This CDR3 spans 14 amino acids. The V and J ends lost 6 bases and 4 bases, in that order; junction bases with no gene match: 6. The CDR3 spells CASRPRQGAYEQYF. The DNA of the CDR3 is TGTGCCAGCAGACCGCGACAGGGGGCTTACGAGCAGTACTTC.

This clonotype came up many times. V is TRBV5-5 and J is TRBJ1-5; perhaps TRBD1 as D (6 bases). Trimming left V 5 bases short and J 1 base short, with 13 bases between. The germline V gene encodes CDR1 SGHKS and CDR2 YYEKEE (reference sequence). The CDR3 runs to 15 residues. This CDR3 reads CASSAQQGSNQPQHF. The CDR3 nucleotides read TGTGCCAGCAGTGCCCAACAGGGAAGCAATCAGCCCCAGCATTTT.

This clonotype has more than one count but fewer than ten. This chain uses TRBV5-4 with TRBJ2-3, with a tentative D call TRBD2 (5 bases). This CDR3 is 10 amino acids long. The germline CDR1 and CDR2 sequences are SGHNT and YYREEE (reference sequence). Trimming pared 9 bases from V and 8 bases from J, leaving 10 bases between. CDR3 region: CATGDSTQYF. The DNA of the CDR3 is TGTGCCACCGGGGATAGTACGCAGTATTTT. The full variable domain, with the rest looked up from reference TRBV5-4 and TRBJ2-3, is ETGVTQSPTHLIKTRGQQVTLRCSSQSGHNTVSWYQQALGQGPQFIFQYYREEENGRGNFPPRFSGLQFPNYSSELNVNALELDDSALYLCATGDSTQYFGPGTRLTVL.

The CDR3 spells CSAGGSLRSSYNEQFF. CDR3 DNA: TGCAGTGCTGGGGGAAGCTTGAGGAGCTCCTACAATGAGCAGTTCTTC. The rearrangement uses TRBV20-1 and TRBJ2-1; D may match TRBD1 or TRBD2 (5 bases each). V lost 5 bases to trimming and J lost 0 bases, with 17 bases between them. This CDR3 is built from 16 residues. CDR1 is DFQATT and CDR2 is SNEGSKA in the germline V gene (reference sequence).

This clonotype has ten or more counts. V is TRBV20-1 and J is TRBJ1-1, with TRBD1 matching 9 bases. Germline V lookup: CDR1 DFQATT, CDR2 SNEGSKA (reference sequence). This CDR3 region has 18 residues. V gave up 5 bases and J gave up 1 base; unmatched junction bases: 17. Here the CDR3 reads CSADRWGQGEVRNTEAFF. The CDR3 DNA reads TGCAGTGCTGACCGGTGGGGACAGGGTGAAGTTAGGAACACTGAAGCTTTCTTT.

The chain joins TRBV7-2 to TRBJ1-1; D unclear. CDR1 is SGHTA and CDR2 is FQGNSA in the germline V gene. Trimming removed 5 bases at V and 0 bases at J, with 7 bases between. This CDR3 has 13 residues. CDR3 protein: CASSTHLNTEAFF. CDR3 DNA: TGTGCCAGCAGCACCCACTTGAACACTGAAGCTTTCTTT.

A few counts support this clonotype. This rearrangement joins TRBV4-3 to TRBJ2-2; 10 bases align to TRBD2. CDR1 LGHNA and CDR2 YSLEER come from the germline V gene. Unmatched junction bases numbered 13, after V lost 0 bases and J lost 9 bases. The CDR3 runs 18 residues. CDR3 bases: TGCGCCAGCAGCCAAGAGAGTGGGGCTAGCGGGAGTACGAGGGAGCTGTTTTTT. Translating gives CASSQESGASGSTRELFF.

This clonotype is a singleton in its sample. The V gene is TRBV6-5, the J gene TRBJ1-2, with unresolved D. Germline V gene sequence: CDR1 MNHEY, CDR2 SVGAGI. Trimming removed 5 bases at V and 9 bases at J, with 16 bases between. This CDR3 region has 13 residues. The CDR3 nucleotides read TGTGCCAGCAGTCCCGGGGATAAGTTTAGCTACACCTTC. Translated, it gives CASSPGDKFSYTF.

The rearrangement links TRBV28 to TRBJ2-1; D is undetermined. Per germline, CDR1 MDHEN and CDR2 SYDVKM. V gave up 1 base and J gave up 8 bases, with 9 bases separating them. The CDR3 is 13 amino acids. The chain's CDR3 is CASSLSGSDEQFF. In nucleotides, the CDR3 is TGTGCCAGCAGTTTATCCGGTTCGGATGAGCAGTTCTTC.

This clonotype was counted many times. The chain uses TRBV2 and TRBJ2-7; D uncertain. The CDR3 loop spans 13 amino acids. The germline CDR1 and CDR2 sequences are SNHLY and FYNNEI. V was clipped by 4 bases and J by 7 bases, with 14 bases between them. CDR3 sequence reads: CASSAGQTWEQYF. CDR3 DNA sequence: TGTGCCAGCAGTGCCGGCCAAACTTGGGAGCAGTACTTC.

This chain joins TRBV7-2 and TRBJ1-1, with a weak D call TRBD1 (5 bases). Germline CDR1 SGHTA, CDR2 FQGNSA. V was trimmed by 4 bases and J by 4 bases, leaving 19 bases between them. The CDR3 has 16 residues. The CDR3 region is CASSSRLGVGITEAFF. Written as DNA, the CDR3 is TGTGCCAGCAGCTCCCGATTAGGGGTGGGGATCACTGAAGCTTTCTTT.

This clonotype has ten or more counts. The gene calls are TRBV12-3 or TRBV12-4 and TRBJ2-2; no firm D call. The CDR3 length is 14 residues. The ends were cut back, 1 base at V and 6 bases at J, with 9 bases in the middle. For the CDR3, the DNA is TGTGCCAGCAGTTTAGACGCATCCTCCGGGGAGCTGTTTTTT. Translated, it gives CASSLDASSGELFF.

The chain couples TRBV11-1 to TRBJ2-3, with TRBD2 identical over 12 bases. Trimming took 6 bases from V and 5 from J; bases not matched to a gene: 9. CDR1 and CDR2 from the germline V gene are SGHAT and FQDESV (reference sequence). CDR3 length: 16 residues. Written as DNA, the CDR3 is TGTGCCAGCAGTGGACCCCGGACTAGCGGGGAAGATACGCAGTATTTT. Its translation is CASSGPRTSGEDTQYF.

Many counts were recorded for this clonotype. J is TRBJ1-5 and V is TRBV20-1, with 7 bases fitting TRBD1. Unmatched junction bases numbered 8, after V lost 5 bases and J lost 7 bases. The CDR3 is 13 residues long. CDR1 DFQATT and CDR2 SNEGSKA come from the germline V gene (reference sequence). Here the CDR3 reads CSAARGAGQPQHF. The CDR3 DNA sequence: TGCAGTGCTGCCAGGGGGGCAGGGCAGCCCCAGCATTTT.

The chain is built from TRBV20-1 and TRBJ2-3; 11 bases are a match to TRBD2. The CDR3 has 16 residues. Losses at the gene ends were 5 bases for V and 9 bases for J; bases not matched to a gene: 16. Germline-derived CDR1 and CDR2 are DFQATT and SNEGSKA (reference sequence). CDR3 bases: TGCAGTGCTCAACCTCTGACTAGCGGGAAAGGGGAGACGCAGTATTTT. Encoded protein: CSAQPLTSGKGETQYF.

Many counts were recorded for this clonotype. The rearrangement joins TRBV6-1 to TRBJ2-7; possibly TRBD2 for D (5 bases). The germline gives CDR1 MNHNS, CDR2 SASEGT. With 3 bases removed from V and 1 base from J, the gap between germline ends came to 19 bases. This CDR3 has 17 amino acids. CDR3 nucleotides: TGTGCCAGCAGTGAGGATTCCCGGGATCCGGGGTCCTACGAGCAGTACTTC. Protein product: CASSEDSRDPGSYEQYF.